Sequencing of this T cell receptor (beta chain) was carried out in a study of beta chain features in type 1 diabetes. Study conclusions and caveats: PCR might favor shorter templates, but any such skew would affect patients and controls equally. Shortening of TCRB CDR3s, moderate but significant, appeared in all four CD4+ subsets of Type 1 diabetes patients. Type 1 diabetes patients showed fewer insertions and more deletions at VDJ junctions.

There was one heparinised blood draw per donor, averaging roughly 100 mL. The trim removed 7 bases at V and 5 bases at J, leaving 8 bases unmatched. There are 15 residues in the CDR3. Germline-derived CDR1 and CDR2 are LNHDA and SQIVND (reference sequence). This clone occurred a few times. The target antigen is unknown. Reverse transcribing all isolated RNA meant expressed TCRB transcripts were sequenced. The protocol was immunoSEQ multiplex PCR, while the TCRdb copy is restricted to in-frame clones and leaves out a portion. The sample shows about 240,000 clones, approximately 15% of them seen only once.

The chain uses TRBV19 and TRBJ1-4; 9 nucleotides align to TRBD1. The sequence came from a man in his thirties or forties with type 1 diabetes. Sequencing used naive CD4+ T cells from blood. The CDR3 reads CASNPRQGGNEKLFF. In DNA, the CDR3 is TGTGCCAGTAACCCCCGACAGGGGGGGAATGAAAAACTGTTTTTT. The full variable domain, its missing parts supplied by reference TRBV19 and TRBJ1-4, is DGGITQSPKYLFRKEGQNVTLSCEQNLNHDAMYWYRQDPGQGLRLIYYSQIVNDFQKGDIAEGYSVSREKKESFPLTVTSAQKNPTAFYLCASNPRQGGNEKLFFGSGTQLSVL.